The T cell receptor beta chain described here comes from a study of control samples from healthy donors and cancer patients. Only in-frame clones appear in the TCRdb table, and some are missing; sequencing was by immunoSEQ multiplex PCR. The table shows around 6,100 clones, with approximately 72% occurring only once. After removal of 4 bases from V and 4 bases from J, the junction contained 8 bases not matched to a gene. Germline V gene sequence: CDR1 MGHRA, CDR2 YSYEKL. The CDR3 totals 15 residues. The receptor was derived from a male donor with melanoma. Sequencing was carried out using formalin-fixed, paraffin-embedded tissue. The rearrangement joins TRBV4-1 to TRBJ1-1; 8 bases align to TRBD1. CDR3 residues: CASSPRTGRTTEAFF. In nucleotides, the CDR3 is TGCGCCAGCAGCCCGAGGACAGGGAGAACCACTGAAGCTTTCTTT.